What follows are 8 T cell receptor beta chains derived from one specimen sequenced in a study of OX40 agonist ivuxolimab in advanced cancers. Clones were read by immunoSEQ multiplex PCR, and TCRdb kept only the in-frame ones, dropping some. The top ten hold approximately 0.43% of the sample, which has some 87,000 clones, 90% to 95% seen once. Sequencing was performed on CD4+ or CD8+ T cells sorted from blood, taken in a trial of the OX40 agonist ivuxolimab. The receptors originated from an adult with an advanced solid tumor such as melanoma, head and neck, liver or kidney cancer.

This clone was seen only a few times. The CDR3 sequence: CASSILAGGPNTQYF. CDR3 nucleotides: TGTGCCAGCAGCATCCTAGCGGGGGGGCCGAATACGCAGTATTTT. The chain couples TRBV7-3 to TRBJ2-3; 12 bases line up with TRBD2. This CDR3 is built from 15 residues. The junction had 7 bases not matched to a gene; V was cut back by 5 bases and J by 7 bases. CDR1 is SGHTA and CDR2 is FQGTGA in the germline V gene.

The chain uses TRBV4-2 and TRBJ1-1; tentatively, D is TRBD1 (6 bases). CDR1 and CDR2 (germline): LGHNA, YNFKEQ. This CDR3 is 13 amino acids long. Trimming took 0 bases from V and 4 from J, leaving 6 bases between them. CDR3 DNA sequence: TGTGCCAGCAGCCAAGACAGGGGCACTGAAGCTTTCTTT. Translating gives CASSQDRGTEAFF.

About this clone itself: The junction does not match germline at one end; this may be a read error. The chain joins TRBV7-8 to TRBJ2-7; TRBD2 agrees at 8 bases. CDR1 is SGHVS and CDR2 is FQNEAQ in the germline V gene. The CDR3 spans 14 residues. The CDR3 region is CASSLAGRPYEQYF. In DNA, the CDR3 is TGTGCCAGCAGCCTAGCGGGCCGTCCCTACGAGCAGTACTTC.

The rearrangement uses TRBV5-5 and TRBJ1-5, with D uncertain. The CDR3 runs 14 residues. Germline lookup yields CDR1 SGHKS and CDR2 YYEKEE (reference sequence). V lost 2 bases to trimming and J lost 7 bases, with 13 bases between them. The CDR3 nucleotides are TGTGCCAGCAGCTTACCGGGCTACTCGCAGCCCCAGCATTTT. This encodes CASSLPGYSQPQHF.

J is TRBJ2-3 and V is TRBV5-1, with 7 nucleotides matching TRBD1. Unmatched junction bases numbered 5, after V lost 0 bases and J lost 1 base. CDR1 is SGHRS, CDR2 YFSETQ, per germline. The CDR3 extends over 16 amino acids. CDR3 in amino acids: CASSLGPTGRTDTQYF. Written as DNA, the CDR3 is TGCGCCAGCAGCTTGGGACCGACAGGGCGCACAGATACGCAGTATTTT.

The genes are TRBV29-1 and TRBJ2-2; 9 nucleotides match TRBD1. Trimming removed 7 bases from V and 4 bases from J; junction bases left unmatched: 10. The V gene's germline CDR1 is SQVTM and CDR2 ANQGSEA. CDR3 length: 15 residues. CDR3 region: CSAPGTGKFTGELFF. CDR3 coding DNA: TGCAGCGCCCCCGGGACAGGGAAATTCACCGGGGAGCTGTTTTTT.

This sequence joins TRBV19 and TRBJ1-5, with D unclear. CDR1 LNHDA and CDR2 SQIVND come from the germline V gene (reference sequence). This CDR3 comprises 16 residues. The V end lost 3 bases, the J end lost 2 bases, and 14 bases lay between the germline ends. DNA of the CDR3: TGTGCCAGTAGTATCCGGCCGGACGGTGGCAATCAGCCCCAGCATTTT. Protein: CASSIRPDGGNQPQHF. Using reference TRBV19 and TRBJ1-5 for the parts outside the CDR3, the full variable domain is DGGITQSPKYLFRKEGQNVTLSCEQNLNHDAMYWYRQDPGQGLRLIYYSQIVNDFQKGDIAEGYSVSREKKESFPLTVTSAQKNPTAFYLCASSIRPDGGNQPQHFGDGTRLSIL.

The chain couples TRBV11-3 to TRBJ2-4, with a tentative D call TRBD2 (5 bases). Trimming removed 2 bases at V and 3 bases at J, with 8 bases between. Looked up from germline, CDR1 is SGHNT and CDR2 is YENEEA. The CDR3 has 14 residues. For the CDR3, the DNA is TGTGCCAGCAGCTTAAGAGGGTTCAAAAACATTCAGTACTTC. Protein: CASSLRGFKNIQYF.